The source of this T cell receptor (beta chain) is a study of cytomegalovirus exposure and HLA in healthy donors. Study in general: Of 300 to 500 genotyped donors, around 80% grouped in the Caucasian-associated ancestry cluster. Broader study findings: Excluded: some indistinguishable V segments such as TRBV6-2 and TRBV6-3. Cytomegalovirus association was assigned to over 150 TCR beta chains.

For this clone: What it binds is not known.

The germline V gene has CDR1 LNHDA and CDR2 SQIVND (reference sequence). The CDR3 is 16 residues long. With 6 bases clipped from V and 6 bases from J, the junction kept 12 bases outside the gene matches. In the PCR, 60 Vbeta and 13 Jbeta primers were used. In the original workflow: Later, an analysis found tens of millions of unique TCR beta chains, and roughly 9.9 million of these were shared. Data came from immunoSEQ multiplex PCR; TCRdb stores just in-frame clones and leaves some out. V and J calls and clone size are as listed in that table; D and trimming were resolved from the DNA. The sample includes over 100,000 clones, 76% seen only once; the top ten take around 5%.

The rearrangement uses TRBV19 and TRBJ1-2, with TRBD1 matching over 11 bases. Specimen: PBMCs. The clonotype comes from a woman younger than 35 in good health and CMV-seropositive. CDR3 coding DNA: TGTGCCAGTAGCCTGGGACAGGGGGGATTGTTAGATGGCTACACCTTC. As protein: CASSLGQGGLLDGYTF. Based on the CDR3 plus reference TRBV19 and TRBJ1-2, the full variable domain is DGGITQSPKYLFRKEGQNVTLSCEQNLNHDAMYWYRQDPGQGLRLIYYSQIVNDFQKGDIAEGYSVSREKKESFPLTVTSAQKNPTAFYLCASSLGQGGLLDGYTFGSGTRLTVV.